Below are 18 T cell receptor beta chains sequenced from a single sample in a study of blood T cell repertoires in COVID-19 (dated by TCRdb to the early 2020s). Libraries were constructed by the immunoSEQ multiplex PCR assay. In TCRdb, the immuneACCESS table is reduced to in-frame sequences with V and J assigned. These tables do not hold every clone; where another copy was compared, an unresolved V gene accounts for under half, and the others remain unexplained. The sample table holds fewer than 250,000 clones, of which 70% to 85% were seen once. In total, the top ten clones hold 1.9% of the sample. What was sequenced was peripheral blood. These receptor sequences come from a woman older than 75 with acute or convalescent COVID-19.

This clone was recorded a few times. The rearrangement links TRBV21-1 to TRBJ1-4; the table's TRBD1 call for D was not verified on the DNA. TRBV21-1 is deemed a pseudogene. This CDR3 contains 15 residues. CDR3 protein: CASIGLRQGREKLFF. The CDR3 DNA reads TGTGCCAGCATAGGTCTCAGACAGGGACGTGAAAAACTGTTTTTT.

The sample holds one count of this clone. The V and J genes are TRBV19 and TRBJ1-6; no definite D call. This CDR3 is 16 amino acids long. The V gene's germline CDR1 is LNHDA and CDR2 SQIVND (reference sequence). The V end lost 1 base, the J end lost 2 bases, and 9 bases lay between the germline ends. CDR3 sequence: CASSIGSGTYNSPLHF. The CDR3 nucleotides read TGTGCCAGTAGTATAGGATCCGGGACCTATAATTCACCCCTCCACTTT.

The CDR3 DNA is TGTGCCAGCAGCCGTAATGCTAATGAAAAACTGTTTTTT. This encodes CASSRNANEKLFF. V is TRBV7-8 and J is TRBJ1-4; the D is unclear. Looked up from germline, CDR1 is SGHVS and CDR2 is FQNEAQ. The V end was cut by 5 bases, the J end by 3 bases, with 7 bases between. The CDR3 runs to 13 residues.

This chain uses TRBV18 with TRBJ2-1, with TRBD2 matching 11 bases. V was clipped by 5 bases and J by 6 bases; unmatched bases: 6. CDR1 is KGHSH and CDR2 is LQKENI in the germline V gene. This CDR3 region has 15 residues. The CDR3 loop reads CASSLTSGGGNEQFF. CDR3 nucleotide sequence: TGTGCCAGCTCATTAACTAGCGGGGGAGGCAATGAGCAGTTCTTC.

This clone has at least ten counts. This rearrangement joins TRBV19 to TRBJ1-1; 11 positions agree with TRBD1. CDR3 length: 13 amino acids. Germline V gene data show CDR1 as LNHDA and CDR2 as SQIVND (reference sequence). V lost 7 bases, J lost 7 bases, and 5 bases stayed unmatched. Here the CDR3 reads CASTRTGGREAFF. CDR3 coding DNA: TGTGCCAGTACCCGGACAGGGGGCCGTGAAGCTTTCTTT.

V usage is TRBV7-3 and J usage is TRBJ2-1, with a weak D call TRBD1 (6 bases). The V gene lost 5 bases and the J gene lost 0 bases, with 17 bases spanning the gap. This CDR3 contains 17 residues. The germline V gene has CDR1 SGHTA and CDR2 FQGTGA. CDR3 in DNA: TGTGCCAGCAGCCCCAACCGAGGACAGAGCTCCTACAATGAGCAGTTCTTC. It codes for CASSPNRGQSSYNEQFF.

The V gene is TRBV30, the J gene TRBJ1-5; weak D call: TRBD1 (5 bases). From germline, CDR1 is GTSNPN and CDR2 SVGIG (reference sequence). This CDR3 comprises 11 residues. Trimming took 3 bases from V and 12 from J, leaving 12 bases between them. The CDR3 nucleotides read TGTGCCTGGAGGGAAGGGGTGGTCCAGCATTTT. Encoded protein: CAWREGVVQHF.

This clone appeared a single time. This sequence joins TRBV7-8 and TRBJ1-6; D may be TRBD1 (6 bases). Germline V gene lookup returns CDR1 SGHVS and CDR2 FQNEAQ. V dropped 4 bases and J dropped 0 bases, with 13 bases sitting between them. This CDR3 has 17 residues. CDR3 in DNA: TGTGCCAGCAGCTGGGACAAGCGGAGCTCCTATAATTCACCCCTCCACTTT. It specifies CASSWDKRSSYNSPLHF.

The gene calls are TRBV4-3 and TRBJ1-6, with D perhaps matching TRBD1 (6 bases). Per germline, CDR1 LGHNA and CDR2 YSLEER. The CDR3 length is 16 residues. The germline V and J ends were trimmed by 3 bases and 0 bases, with 9 bases remaining between them. In DNA form, the CDR3 reads TGCGCCAGCAGCCAGGGAGGGGGCTCCTATAATTCACCCCTCCACTTT. Translation gives CASSQGGGSYNSPLHF.

This rearrangement joins TRBV28 to TRBJ1-3; TRBD1 matches 8 bases. With 0 bases clipped from V and 3 bases from J, the junction kept 4 bases outside the gene matches. Looked up from germline, CDR1 is MDHEN and CDR2 is SYDVKM. The CDR3 length is 16 residues. The CDR3 protein is CASSLWAGGGGNTIYF. The CDR3 DNA reads as TGTGCCAGCAGTTTATGGGCAGGGGGCGGTGGAAACACCATATATTTT.

The genes are TRBV28 and TRBJ1-4, with D perhaps TRBD1 (6 bases). Deletions cut 3 bases from V and 7 bases from J, with 12 bases between. The CDR3 contains 14 residues. The germline V gene encodes CDR1 MDHEN and CDR2 SYDVKM. The CDR3 loop reads CASSFTGHLEKLFF. Written as DNA, the CDR3 is TGTGCCAGCAGTTTTACAGGGCACCTTGAAAAACTGTTTTTT.

This clone was detected once. The chain combines TRBV12-3 or TRBV12-4 with TRBJ1-1; D gene ambiguous. V lost 3 bases and J 9 bases, leaving 11 bases between the germline ends. The CDR3 is made up of 12 amino acids. DNA for the CDR3: TGTGCCAGCAGTTTTACAGCCGAACAAGCTTTCTTT. Its translation is CASSFTAEQAFF.

In regard to this clone: One end of the junction does not line up with germline, which may come from a read error. CDR3 amino acids: CASSRTWNNRPQHF. The CDR3 DNA sequence: TGTGCCAGCAGTCGGACTTGGAACAATCGGCCCCAGCATTTT. The chain recombines TRBV28 with TRBJ1-5; D unresolved. This CDR3 is built from 14 residues. Germline V gene sequence: CDR1 MDHEN, CDR2 SYDVKM.

The count of this clone is one. The chain combines TRBV27 with TRBJ1-1; D is unclear. Trimming shortened V by 4 bases and J by 2 bases, and 8 bases separated the two germline ends. Germline CDR1 and CDR2: MNHEY and SMNVEV (reference sequence). The CDR3 contains 13 residues. CDR3 coding DNA: TGTGCCAGCAGTTGGGCCCCAAACACTGAAGCTTTCTTT. Translating gives CASSWAPNTEAFF.

The chain uses TRBV5-1 and TRBJ2-5, with 8 nucleotides matching TRBD1. With 0 bases clipped from V and 4 bases from J, the junction kept 5 bases outside the gene matches. Germline V gene sequence: CDR1 SGHRS, CDR2 YFSETQ. This CDR3 is 15 amino acids long. The CDR3 nucleotides read TGCGCCAGCAGCTTGGTCCCAGGGGGCGTAGAGACCCAGTACTTC. Its translation is CASSLVPGGVETQYF.

The chain recombines TRBV2 with TRBJ1-2, with D possibly TRBD1 on 5 matching bases. The V gene's germline CDR1 is SNHLY and CDR2 FYNNEI. Trimming stripped 6 bases from V and 4 bases from J, with 15 bases between. The CDR3 runs 14 residues. The CDR3 bases are TGTGCCAGCAGGGCTCGGGGGGAAGGCTATGGCTACACCTTC. This gives the protein CASRARGEGYGYTF.

This chain uses TRBV4-2 with TRBJ2-6; D not certain. The CDR3 contains 18 residues. The germline V gene encodes CDR1 LGHNA and CDR2 YNFKEQ. Trimming shortened V by 0 bases and J by 0 bases, and 12 bases separated the two germline ends. The CDR3 sequence: CASSQDLPVASGANVLTF. The CDR3 bases are TGTGCCAGCAGCCAAGATCTTCCAGTCGCCTCTGGGGCCAACGTCCTGACTTTC.

Only one count was recorded for this clone. The junction differs from germline at one of its ends, possibly a read error. The J gene is TRBJ1-2, the V gene TRBV5-1; 7 bases line up with TRBD1. Per germline, CDR1 SGHRS and CDR2 YFSETQ. The CDR3 contains 16 residues. The CDR3 is CANSPVGQATNYGYTF. In DNA form, the CDR3 reads TGCGCCAACAGCCCAGTTGGACAGGCGACTAACTATGGCTACACCTTC.